This T cell receptor beta chain is drawn from a study of cytomegalovirus exposure and HLA in healthy donors. At the level of the study: There were 300 to 400 genotyped donors. Of these, roughly 80% fell in the genetic ancestry cluster associated with self-reported Caucasian donors.

PCR used 60 Vbeta primers and 13 Jbeta primers. Only in-frame clones appear in the TCRdb table, and some are missing; sequencing was by immunoSEQ multiplex PCR. Its table records around 100,000 clones. The CDR3 is 13 amino acids. The V and J ends lost 0 bases and 4 bases respectively, with 6 bases between them. Germline CDR1 MNHEY, CDR2 SVGAGI. The sequence was collected from a man in his forties or fifties in good health and CMV-seronegative. The sample consisted of PBMCs. This chain links TRBV6-5 with TRBJ1-2; no definite D call. CDR3: CASSYSISYGYTF. CDR3 DNA sequence: TGTGCCAGCAGTTACTCGATCAGCTATGGCTACACCTTC.